These 28 T cell receptor beta chains were sequenced from one sample in a study of T cells expressing NK-cell markers. From the 5' RACE reads, TCRdb lists one entry per CDR3 protein and no DNA. Its clone listing holds some 390,000 distinct CDR3 sequences. The sequenced sample consisted of blood T cells: a sorted CD56 or NKG2C T cell subset, CD4+ or CD8+ T cells, or bulk PBMC T cells (not recorded which). Every receptor here comes from a woman aged 50 to 60 in good health.

The chain links TRBV12-3 or TRBV12-4 to TRBJ2-1; TCRdb proposes TRBD1, but this gene call is untestable without DNA. This CDR3 has 18 residues. The CDR3 protein is CASSLTGRTGVSYNEQFF.

The V and J genes are TRBV5-6 and TRBJ2-1; the TCRdb D gene call, TRBD1, has no DNA to confirm it. The CDR3 spans 12 residues. The germline V gene encodes CDR1 SGHDT and CDR2 YYEEEE. CDR3 sequence reads: CASSPDSIEQFF. The full variable domain, in which reference TRBV5-6 and TRBJ2-1 provide the parts outside the CDR3, is DAGVTQSPTHLIKTRGQQVTLRCSPKSGHDTVSWYQQALGQGPQFIFQYYEEEERQRGNFPDRFSGHQFPNYSSELNVNALLLGDSALYLCASSPDSIEQFFGPGTRLTVL.

V usage is TRBV11-1 and J usage is TRBJ2-1; the D call from TCRdb, TRBD2, cannot be confirmed without DNA. CDR3 size: 13 residues. In germline, CDR1 is SGHAT, CDR2 FQDESV (reference sequence). The CDR3 loop is CASRWEGGNEQFF.

The chain recombines TRBV9 with TRBJ2-1; the TCRdb D gene call, TRBD2, has no DNA to confirm it. CDR3 length: 16 amino acids. Germline values: CDR1 SGDLS, CDR2 YYNGEE. CDR3 region: CASSRGTSGPYNEQFF.

This chain connects TRBV5-5 to TRBJ1-1. Germline V gene lookup returns CDR1 SGHKS and CDR2 YYEKEE (reference sequence). This CDR3 has 15 amino acids. CDR3 protein: CASSIGGTVNTEAFF.

The V gene is TRBV6-5, the J gene TRBJ2-7; there is no DNA to check the TCRdb D call of TRBD2. Germline assignment: CDR1 MNHEY and CDR2 SVGAGI. This CDR3 is built from 15 residues. CDR3 protein: CASSYSGLAGDEQYF.

V and J are TRBV10-3 and TRBJ2-1; no DNA is available, so the TRBD1 call from TCRdb remains unchecked. Germline CDR1 is ENHRY and CDR2 is SYGVKD. This CDR3 is built from 14 residues. The CDR3 sequence is CAISNPGRYNEQFF.

The chain combines TRBV6-2 or TRBV6-3 with TRBJ1-5; TCRdb gives TRBD1 as the D gene, but with no DNA this cannot be confirmed. Germline V gene sequence: CDR1 MNHEY, CDR2 SVGEGT. There are 15 residues in the CDR3. The CDR3 loop reads CASSYPKTVGQPQHF.

The V gene is TRBV12-3 or TRBV12-4, the J gene TRBJ1-5. The CDR3 is 15 residues long. The CDR3 reads CASRLRESDNQPQHF.

The CDR3 is CASSRGLAGADEQFF. V usage is TRBV4-2 and J usage is TRBJ2-1; TCRdb's D call, TRBD2, is unchecked because there is no DNA. CDR3 length: 15 residues. From germline, CDR1 is LGHNA and CDR2 YNFKEQ.

The V gene is TRBV12-3 or TRBV12-4, the J gene TRBJ1-1; TCRdb returns TRBD1, unconfirmable since there is no DNA. CDR3 length: 13 residues. This chain's CDR3 is CASREPGTTEAFF.

This chain joins TRBV7-9 and TRBJ1-3. The CDR3 covers 14 residues. Germline V CDR1 and CDR2: SEHNR, FQNEAQ (reference sequence). The CDR3 sequence is CASSLRQSGNTIYF.

V usage is TRBV5-1 and J usage is TRBJ1-2. Looked up from germline, CDR1 is SGHRS and CDR2 is YFSETQ. The length of the CDR3 is 13 residues. The chain's CDR3 is CASSFSAGNGYTF.

CDR3 loop: CACTGQREVIQYF. The chain recombines TRBV30 with TRBJ2-4; there is no DNA to check the TCRdb D call of TRBD2. The CDR3 contains 13 residues. In germline, CDR1 is GTSNPN, CDR2 SVGIG (reference sequence).

The chain employs TRBV3-1 and TRBJ2-5; TCRdb returns TRBD2, unconfirmable since there is no DNA. The CDR3 has 17 amino acids. Germline V gene data show CDR1 as LGHDT and CDR2 as YNNKEL (reference sequence). The CDR3 is CASSLVTSGNEEETQYF.

The CDR3 loop is CASTPTAYMNTEAFF. V and J are TRBV6-5 and TRBJ1-1. The CDR3 spans 15 residues. Looked up from germline, CDR1 is MNHEY and CDR2 is SVGAGI.

The J gene is TRBJ2-1, the V gene TRBV18. The length of the CDR3 is 14 residues. In germline, CDR1 is KGHSH, CDR2 LQKENI. CDR3 amino acids: CASSPPGPPFGQFF.

This chain joins TRBV12-3 or TRBV12-4 and TRBJ2-2; absent DNA, TCRdb's TRBD1 call cannot be checked. The CDR3 runs 16 residues. CDR3 amino acids: CASSLASGLTTGELFF.

J is TRBJ2-1 and V is TRBV12-3 or TRBV12-4; TCRdb's assignment of TRBD1 cannot be checked, as there is no DNA. The CDR3 extends over 16 amino acids. CDR3 in amino acids: CASSFYKTGGDNEQFF.

The rearrangement links TRBV6-2 or TRBV6-3 to TRBJ2-5; TCRdb's assignment of TRBD1 cannot be checked, as there is no DNA. Germline V gene data show CDR1 as MNHEY and CDR2 as SVGEGT. This CDR3 is built from 15 residues. The CDR3 sequence: CASSPTWDKGGTQYF.

The chain has TRBV13 and TRBJ2-5; TCRdb's D call of TRBD1 is untestable without DNA. The CDR3 spans 16 residues. Germline CDR1 reads PRHDT; CDR2 reads FYEKMQ (reference sequence). The CDR3 sequence: CASSGPGTGTRGTQYF.

The chain joins TRBV7-9 to TRBJ1-4; TCRdb names TRBD1, which stays unverified in the absence of DNA. The CDR3 has 14 amino acids. CDR1 is SEHNR and CDR2 is FQNEAQ in the germline V gene (reference sequence). CDR3 residues: CASSPRGEAEKLFF. Drawing the rest from reference TRBV7-9 and TRBJ1-4, the complete variable domain is DTGVSQNPRHKITKRGQNVTFRCDPISEHNRLYWYRQTLGQGPEFLTYFQNEAQLEKSRLLSDRFSAERPKGSFSTLEIQRTEQGDSAMYLCASSPRGEAEKLFFGSGTQLSVL.

V is TRBV5-1 and J is TRBJ2-1. Germline CDR1 and CDR2: SGHRS and YFSETQ. The CDR3 sequence is 15 residues long. The CDR3 is CASSLADSSYNEQFF.

This chain joins TRBV12-3 or TRBV12-4 and TRBJ2-1; checking the TCRdb D call of TRBD1 is not possible without DNA. CDR3 size: 12 residues. CDR3 amino acids: CASSRTGAEQFF.

The V gene is TRBV5-1, the J gene TRBJ2-5; TCRdb lists TRBD1, though no DNA is available to test this call. Per the germline V gene, CDR1 is SGHRS and CDR2 is YFSETQ. CDR3 length: 14 amino acids. This CDR3 reads CASSDRLGIETQYF.

The chain carries TRBV5-5 and TRBJ2-1; TCRdb's assignment of TRBD2 cannot be checked, as there is no DNA. Germline loops: CDR1 SGHKS, CDR2 YYEKEE (reference sequence). This CDR3 has 16 amino acids. The chain's CDR3 is CASRWSSGIGDNEQFF.

The chain joins TRBV13 to TRBJ2-7; TCRdb selects TRBD1, and the lack of DNA leaves this call unchecked. This CDR3 is built from 15 residues. Germline V gene data show CDR1 as PRHDT and CDR2 as FYEKMQ (reference sequence). The CDR3 spells CASSFQTVNAYEQYF.

The chain has TRBV5-1 and TRBJ2-3; the TRBD1 assignment by TCRdb is unverifiable without DNA. CDR1 SGHRS and CDR2 YFSETQ come from the germline V gene. This CDR3 comprises 13 residues. This chain's CDR3 is CASSLRRGDTQYF.